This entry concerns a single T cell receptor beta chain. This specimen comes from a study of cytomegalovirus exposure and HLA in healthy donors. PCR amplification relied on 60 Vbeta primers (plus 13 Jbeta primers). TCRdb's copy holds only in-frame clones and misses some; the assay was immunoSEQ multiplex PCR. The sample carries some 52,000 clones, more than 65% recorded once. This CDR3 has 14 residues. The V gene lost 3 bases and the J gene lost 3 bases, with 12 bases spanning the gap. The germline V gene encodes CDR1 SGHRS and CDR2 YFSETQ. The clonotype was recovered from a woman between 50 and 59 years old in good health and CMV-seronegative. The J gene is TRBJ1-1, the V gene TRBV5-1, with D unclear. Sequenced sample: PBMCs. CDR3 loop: CASSSLTRDTEAFF. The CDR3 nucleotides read TGCGCCAGCAGCTCGCTGACGAGGGACACTGAAGCTTTCTTT.